This record covers a single TCR beta chain. Its antigen remains unidentified. RNA was isolated and reverse transcribed to cDNA, the sequencing template. TCRdb keeps only in-frame clones here, not all; method: immunoSEQ multiplex PCR. The sample has about 110,000 clones, approximately 59% seen once. Cell sorting was applied to PBMCs, and CD4+ and CD8+ T cells were collected. The record originates from a study of CD8+ T cells in alopecia areata. The study, taken as a whole, reports: It was lesional scalp, especially alopecia totalis/universalis, that showed higher clonality than normal scalp. Possibly as an HLA-related effect, TCR sharing across patients appeared less clear than in mice. In scalp samples, resident alphabeta T cells of normal skin are also sequenced.

Germline assignment: CDR1 SGHVS and CDR2 FNYEAQ. V lost 8 bases and J lost 7, with 6 bases in between. This CDR3 is 11 amino acids long. The sequencing input was CD8+ T cells sorted from blood. The sequence came from a human donor in good health. The chain is built from TRBV7-6 and TRBJ1-6, with unresolved D. This CDR3 reads CASGENSPLHF. As DNA, the CDR3 is TGTGCCAGCGGAGAAAATTCACCCCTCCACTTT.